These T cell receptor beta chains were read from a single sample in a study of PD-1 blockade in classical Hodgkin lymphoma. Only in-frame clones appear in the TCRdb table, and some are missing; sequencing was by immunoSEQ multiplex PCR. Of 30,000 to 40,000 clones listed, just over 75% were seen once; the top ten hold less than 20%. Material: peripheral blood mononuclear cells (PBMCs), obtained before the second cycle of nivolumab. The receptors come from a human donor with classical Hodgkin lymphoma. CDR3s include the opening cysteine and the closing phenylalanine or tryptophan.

CASSSFGRDENIQYF TRBV5-1
CASSSTMGGVGYTF TRBV2
CASSEYGGTGVNTEAFF TRBV2
CASSLVWSSGAYEQYF TRBV5-1
CASRPTGGEDTQYF TRBV5-1
CASSLYPNTEAFF TRBV27
CAISATGGEETQYF TRBV10-3
CASSITGELFF TRBV7-6
CASSPTVTFNYGYTF TRBV6-6
CASSLMGAEQYF TRBV27
CASLRGGSDTQYF TRBV7-2
CASSSGGAVGYGYTF TRBV5-4
CASSLGSEQFF TRBV7-9
CASSLQGYGYTF TRBV4-3
CASSYYLDRDAHF TRBV6-5
CASSRGHGELFF TRBV5-6
CAWSEGFSQPQHF TRBV30
CATVRGPPGNEQFF TRBV10-3
CASSTRGYNEQFF TRBV19
CASSYSKGHRNYGYTF TRBV6-5
CASSPGQRDEQYF TRBV18
CASSQRPREKLFF TRBV5-4
CASSLGLRGQGFQPQHF TRBV7-6
CASSYPPGQSNEKLFF TRBV6-6
CASSPTGTVIGQPQHF TRBV7-8
CASSLDRPKDYGYTF TRBV5-5
CASRGDRGSYNEQFF TRBV6-5
CASSLTSGRTGELFF TRBV27
CASSLDLPGLVNTEAFF TRBV11-2
CASSSQPTSGGPYEQFF TRBV7-6
CASSDVQGGTTEAFF TRBV2
CASSVHPQGAGGELFF TRBV9
CASSPIHRTGTPYEQYF TRBV11-2
CASSQWTGPQAGLYEQYF TRBV5-8
CAISDLPGLAGGPSYNEQFF TRBV10-3
CASSEFTVGHREKLFF TRBV6-1
CASSPEQGTGNTIYF TRBV18
CASSYGGSSGNTIYF TRBV6-5
CASSEAGQFPYGYTF TRBV2
CASSERIDYNSPLHF TRBV6-1
CASSWADTQYF TRBV19
CAWSVAGYNQPQHF TRBV30
CASGLHPTEREAFF TRBV12-5
CASSLGEGRAYEQYF TRBV11-2
CASSLDFPGPYEQYF TRBV11-2
CASIQEIETQYF TRBV2
CASSRDRGPGYGYTF TRBV4-3
CASSLGQPETQYF TRBV11-1
CASSLVGSRTSGTDTQYF TRBV13
CASSLGAAEHLYGYTF TRBV7-9
CASSGGTEAFF TRBV19
CSALAVGTQYF TRBV20-1
CSASGAYEQYF TRBV20-1
CASSSGQGSGRELFF TRBV6-1
CASSLGSPNEQFF TRBV27
CAHARVDTQYF TRBV2
CATSRDVRSSYNEQFF TRBV15
CASMKGNTEAFF TRBV19
CASSFASSSYNEQFF TRBV27